The 6 T cell receptor beta chains presented below share a single source sample, sequenced in a study of cytomegalovirus exposure and HLA in healthy donors. Primers: 60 Vbeta forward and 13 Jbeta reverse. The repertoire was sequenced with immunoSEQ multiplex PCR; TCRdb's copy has only in-frame clones and lacks some. Here the sample spans about 130,000 clones, about three quarters being singletons. The source material was PBMCs. These receptors were obtained from a woman aged 60-70 years in good health and CMV-seropositive.

The chain carries TRBV19 and TRBJ1-2; maybe TRBD1 (6 bases). V was trimmed by 6 bases and J by 1 base, leaving 12 bases between them. The CDR3 loop spans 14 amino acids. Germline-derived CDR1 and CDR2 are LNHDA and SQIVND (reference sequence). CDR3 amino acids: CASRATGLNYGYTF. For the CDR3, the DNA is TGTGCCAGTAGAGCGACAGGTCTTAACTATGGCTACACCTTC.

The count of this clone is one. The chain links TRBV7-2 to TRBJ1-6, with 7 bases fitting TRBD1. The CDR3 has 16 amino acids. Per the germline V gene, CDR1 is SGHTA and CDR2 is FQGNSA. Trimming removed 8 bases from V and 4 bases from J; junction bases left unmatched: 11. CDR3 nucleotides: TGTGCCAGCTTCCCAGGGGACAGATTATATAATTCACCCCTCCACTTT. Its translation: CASFPGDRLYNSPLHF. Complete variable domain (other parts from reference TRBV7-2 and TRBJ1-6): GAGVSQSPSNKVTEKGKDVELRCDPISGHTALYWYRQSLGQGLEFLIYFQGNSAPDKSGLPSDRFSAERTGGSVSTLTIQRTQQEDSAVYLCASFPGDRLYNSPLHFGNGTRLTVT.

The rearrangement joins TRBV15 to TRBJ2-7, with D possibly TRBD2 on 7 matching bases. The CDR3 loop spans 18 amino acids. The ends were cut back, 3 bases at V and 7 bases at J, with 28 bases in the middle. Germline V gives CDR1 LNHNV, CDR2 YYDKDF (reference sequence). The CDR3 DNA is TGTGCCACCAGCAGGGGAGGGACAACGATGGCTTCGGCGGGAGAGCAGTACTTC. It specifies CATSRGGTTMASAGEQYF.

This rearrangement joins TRBV7-9 to TRBJ2-1; tentatively, D is TRBD2 (5 bases). CDR1 and CDR2 (germline): SEHNR, FQNEAQ (reference sequence). Trimming shortened V by 4 bases and J by 0 bases, and 10 bases separated the two germline ends. The length of the CDR3 is 15 residues. CDR3 amino acids: CASSSGDFSYNEQFF. Here the CDR3 DNA reads TGTGCCAGCAGCTCCGGGGATTTCTCCTACAATGAGCAGTTCTTC. Filled out from reference TRBV7-9 and TRBJ2-1, the complete variable domain reads DTGVSQNPRHKITKRGQNVTFRCDPISEHNRLYWYRQTLGQGPEFLTYFQNEAQLEKSRLLSDRFSAERPKGSFSTLEIQRTEQGDSAMYLCASSSGDFSYNEQFFGPGTRLTVL.

In DNA form, the CDR3 reads TGTGCCATCAAACCCAGCACAGGGGGCCGGTACGAGCAGTACTTC. Translating it yields CAIKPSTGGRYEQYF. The chain uses TRBV10-3 and TRBJ2-7; 9 nucleotides align to TRBD1. The germline V gene has CDR1 ENHRY and CDR2 SYGVKD. This CDR3 has 15 amino acids. With 7 bases clipped from V and 4 bases from J, the junction kept 11 bases outside the gene matches.

The chain has TRBV7-2 and TRBJ2-7, with D unresolved. In germline, CDR1 is SGHTA, CDR2 FQGNSA. Deletions cut 6 bases from V and 4 bases from J, with 13 bases between. CDR3 length: 13 amino acids. This CDR3 reads CASSSQVGYEQYF. The CDR3 DNA reads as TGTGCCAGCAGTTCCCAGGTTGGGTACGAGCAGTACTTC.